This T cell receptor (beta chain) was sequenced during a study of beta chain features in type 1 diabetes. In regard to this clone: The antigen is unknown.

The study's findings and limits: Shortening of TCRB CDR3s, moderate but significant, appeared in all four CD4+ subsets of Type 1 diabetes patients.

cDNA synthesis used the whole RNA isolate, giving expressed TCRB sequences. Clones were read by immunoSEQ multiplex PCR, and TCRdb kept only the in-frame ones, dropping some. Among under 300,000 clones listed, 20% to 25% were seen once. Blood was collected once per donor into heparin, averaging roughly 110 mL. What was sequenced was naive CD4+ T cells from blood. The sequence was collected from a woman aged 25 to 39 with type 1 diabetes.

The CDR3 protein is CSVNPGQGGDEQYF. The CDR3 nucleotides are TGCAGCGTTAATCCGGGACAGGGAGGAGACGAGCAGTACTTC. This sequence joins TRBV29-1 and TRBJ2-7, with 9 bases that match TRBD1. The CDR3 sequence is 14 residues long. Germline CDR1 reads SQVTM; CDR2 reads ANQGSEA. V was pared by 5 bases and J by 5 bases, with 10 bases of the junction left unmatched.